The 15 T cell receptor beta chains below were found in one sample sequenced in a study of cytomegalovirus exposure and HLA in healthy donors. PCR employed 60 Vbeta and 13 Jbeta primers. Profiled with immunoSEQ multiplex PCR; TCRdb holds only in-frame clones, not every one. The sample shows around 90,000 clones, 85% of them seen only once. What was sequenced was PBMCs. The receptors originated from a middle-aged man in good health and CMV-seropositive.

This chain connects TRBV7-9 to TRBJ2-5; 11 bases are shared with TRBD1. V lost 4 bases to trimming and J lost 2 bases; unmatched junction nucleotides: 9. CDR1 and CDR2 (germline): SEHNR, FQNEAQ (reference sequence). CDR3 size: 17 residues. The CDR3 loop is CASSSGQGGTSQETQYF. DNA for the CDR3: TGTGCCAGCAGCTCGGGACAGGGGGGGACATCACAAGAGACCCAGTACTTC.

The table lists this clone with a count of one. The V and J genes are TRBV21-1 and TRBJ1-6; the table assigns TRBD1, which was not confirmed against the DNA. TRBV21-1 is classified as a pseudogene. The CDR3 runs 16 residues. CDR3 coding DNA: TGTGCCAGCAACCAACAGGGGCCCGGACCTAATTCACCCCTCCACTTT. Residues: CASNQQGPGPNSPLHF.

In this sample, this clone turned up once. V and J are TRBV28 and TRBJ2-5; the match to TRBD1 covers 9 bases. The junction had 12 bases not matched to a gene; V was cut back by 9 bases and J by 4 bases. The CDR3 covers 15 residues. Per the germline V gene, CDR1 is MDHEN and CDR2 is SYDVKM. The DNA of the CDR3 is TGTGCCAGTTTAGGGGACAGGGCTGATACAGAGACCCAGTACTTC. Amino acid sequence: CASLGDRADTETQYF.

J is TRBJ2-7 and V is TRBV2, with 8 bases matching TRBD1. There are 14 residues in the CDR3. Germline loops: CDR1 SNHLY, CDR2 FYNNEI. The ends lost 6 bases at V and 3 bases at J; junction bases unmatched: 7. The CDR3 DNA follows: TGTGCCAGCAGGTCCGGGACAGGCCTCTACGAGCAGTACTTC. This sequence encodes CASRSGTGLYEQYF.

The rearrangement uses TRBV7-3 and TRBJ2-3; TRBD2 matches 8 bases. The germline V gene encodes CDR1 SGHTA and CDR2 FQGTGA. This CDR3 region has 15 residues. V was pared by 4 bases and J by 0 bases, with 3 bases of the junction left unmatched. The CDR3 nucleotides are TGTGCCAGCAGCTATAGCGGGGCTAGCACAGATACGCAGTATTTT. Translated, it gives CASSYSGASTDTQYF.

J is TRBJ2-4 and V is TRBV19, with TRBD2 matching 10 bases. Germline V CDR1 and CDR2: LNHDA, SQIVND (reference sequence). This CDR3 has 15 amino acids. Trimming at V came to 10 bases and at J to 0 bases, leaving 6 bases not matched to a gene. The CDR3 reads CATRIAGGAKNIQYF. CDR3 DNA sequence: TGTGCCACCAGAATAGCGGGGGGAGCCAAAAACATTCAGTACTTC.

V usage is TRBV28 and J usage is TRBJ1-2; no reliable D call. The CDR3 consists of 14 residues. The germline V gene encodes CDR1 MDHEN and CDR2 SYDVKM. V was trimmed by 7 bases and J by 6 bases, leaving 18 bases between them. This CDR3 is CASTDTITFNGYTF. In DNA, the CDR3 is TGTGCCAGCACCGACACCATAACATTTAATGGCTACACCTTC.

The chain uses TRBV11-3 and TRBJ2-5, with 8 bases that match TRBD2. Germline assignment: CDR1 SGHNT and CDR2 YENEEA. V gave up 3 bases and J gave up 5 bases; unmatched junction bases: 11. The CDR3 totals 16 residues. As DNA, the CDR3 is TGTGCCAGCAGCTTGGTTATCGGGGGGGCGCGGGAGACCCAGTACTTC. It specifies CASSLVIGGARETQYF.

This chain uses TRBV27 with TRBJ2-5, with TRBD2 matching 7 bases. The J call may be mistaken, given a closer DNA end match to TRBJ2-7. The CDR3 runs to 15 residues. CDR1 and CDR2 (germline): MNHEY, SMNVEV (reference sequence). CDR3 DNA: TGTGCCAGCAGTCTTTGGGGAGCGGGACCCTACGAGCAGTACTTC. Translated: CASSLWGAGPYEQYF.

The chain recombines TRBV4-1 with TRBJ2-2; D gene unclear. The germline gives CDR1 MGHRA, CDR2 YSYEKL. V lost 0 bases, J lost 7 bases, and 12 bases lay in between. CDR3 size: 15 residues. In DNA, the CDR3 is TGCGCCAGCAGCCAAGAAGAGTACCGCGGCGGGGAGCTGTTTTTT. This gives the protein CASSQEEYRGGELFF.

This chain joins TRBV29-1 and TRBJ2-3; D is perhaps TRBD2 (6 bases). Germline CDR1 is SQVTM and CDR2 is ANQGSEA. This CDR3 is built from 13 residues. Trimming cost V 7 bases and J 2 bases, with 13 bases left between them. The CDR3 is CSAEEGNTDTQYF. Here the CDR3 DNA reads TGCAGCGCCGAGGAGGGAAACACAGATACGCAGTATTTT.

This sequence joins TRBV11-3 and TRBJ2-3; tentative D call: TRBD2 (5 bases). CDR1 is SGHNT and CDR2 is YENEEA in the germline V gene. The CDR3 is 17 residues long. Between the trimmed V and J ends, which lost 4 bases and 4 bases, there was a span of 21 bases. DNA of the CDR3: TGTGCCAGCAGCTCCCCTCTCTTTCGGCCGCGGGCAGATACGCAGTATTTT. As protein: CASSSPLFRPRADTQYF.

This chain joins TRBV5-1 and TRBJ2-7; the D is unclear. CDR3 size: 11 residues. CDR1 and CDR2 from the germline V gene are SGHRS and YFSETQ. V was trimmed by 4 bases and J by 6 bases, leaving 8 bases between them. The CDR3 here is CASSVESEQYF. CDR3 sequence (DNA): TGCGCCAGCAGCGTAGAAAGCGAGCAGTACTTC.

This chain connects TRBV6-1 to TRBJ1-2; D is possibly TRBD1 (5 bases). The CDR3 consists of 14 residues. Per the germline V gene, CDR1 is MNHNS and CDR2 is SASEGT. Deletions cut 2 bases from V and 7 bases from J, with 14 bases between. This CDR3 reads CASSEQAGPGGYTF. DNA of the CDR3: TGTGCCAGCAGTGAACAGGCAGGGCCTGGTGGCTACACCTTC.

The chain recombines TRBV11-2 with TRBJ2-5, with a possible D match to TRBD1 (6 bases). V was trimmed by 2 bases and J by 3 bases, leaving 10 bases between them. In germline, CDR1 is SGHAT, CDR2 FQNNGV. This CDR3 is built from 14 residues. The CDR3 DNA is TGTGCCAGCAGCTTATTGGGGACAAAAGAGACCCAGTACTTC. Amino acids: CASSLLGTKETQYF. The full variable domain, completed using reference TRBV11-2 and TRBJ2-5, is EAGVAQSPRYKIIEKRQSVAFWCNPISGHATLYWYQQILGQGPKLLIQFQNNGVVDDSQLPKDRFSAERLKGVDSTLKIQPAKLEDSAVYLCASSLLGTKETQYFGPGTRLLVL.